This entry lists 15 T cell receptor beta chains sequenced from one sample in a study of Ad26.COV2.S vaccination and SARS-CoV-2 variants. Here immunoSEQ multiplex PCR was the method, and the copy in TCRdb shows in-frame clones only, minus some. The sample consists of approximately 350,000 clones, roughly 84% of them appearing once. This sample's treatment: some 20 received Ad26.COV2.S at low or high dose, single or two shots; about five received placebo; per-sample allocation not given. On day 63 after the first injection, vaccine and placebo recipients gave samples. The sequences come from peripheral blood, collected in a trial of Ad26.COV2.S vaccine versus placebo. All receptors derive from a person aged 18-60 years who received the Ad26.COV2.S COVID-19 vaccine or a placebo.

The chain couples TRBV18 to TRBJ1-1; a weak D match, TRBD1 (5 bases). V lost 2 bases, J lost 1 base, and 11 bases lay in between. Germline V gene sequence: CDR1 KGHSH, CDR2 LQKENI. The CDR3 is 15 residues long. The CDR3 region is CASSPLWGENTEAFF. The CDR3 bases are TGTGCCAGCTCACCATTATGGGGGGAGAACACTGAAGCTTTCTTT. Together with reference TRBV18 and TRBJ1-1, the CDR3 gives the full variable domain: NAGVMQNPRHLVRRRGQEARLRCSPMKGHSHVYWYRQLPEEGLKFMVYLQKENIIDESGMPKERFSAEFPKEGPSILRIQQVVRGDSAAYFCASSPLWGENTEAFFGQGTRLTVV.

Here the CDR3 DNA reads TGTGCCAGCAGCTTAAATGGGGGGGCCCAGGCTGAAGCTTTCTTT. Its translation is CASSLNGGAQAEAFF. The rearrangement uses TRBV7-2 and TRBJ1-1; possibly TRBD1 for D (6 bases). The CDR3 is 15 residues long. Per germline, CDR1 SGHTA and CDR2 FQGNSA. Between the trimmed V and J ends, which lost 2 bases and 6 bases, there was a span of 16 bases.

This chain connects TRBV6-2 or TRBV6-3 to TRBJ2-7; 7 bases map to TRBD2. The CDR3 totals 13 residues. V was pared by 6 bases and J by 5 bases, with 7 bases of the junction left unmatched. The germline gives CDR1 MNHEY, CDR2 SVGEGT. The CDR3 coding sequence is TGTGCCAGCAGCTGGTTAGGGAGGGACGAGCAGTACTTC. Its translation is CASSWLGRDEQYF.

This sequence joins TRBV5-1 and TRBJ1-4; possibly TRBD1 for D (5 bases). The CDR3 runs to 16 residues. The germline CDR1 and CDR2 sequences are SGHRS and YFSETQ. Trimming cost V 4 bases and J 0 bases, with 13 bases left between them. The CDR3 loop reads CASSPDSYSTNEKLFF. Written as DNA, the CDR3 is TGCGCCAGCAGCCCTGACAGCTACTCAACTAATGAAAAACTGTTTTTT.

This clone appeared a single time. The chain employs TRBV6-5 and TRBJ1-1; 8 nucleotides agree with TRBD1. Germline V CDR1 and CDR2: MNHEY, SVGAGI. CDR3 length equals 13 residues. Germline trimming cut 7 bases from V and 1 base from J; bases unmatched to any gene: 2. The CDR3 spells CASIGTGNTEAFF. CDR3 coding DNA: TGTGCCAGCATCGGGACAGGGAACACTGAAGCTTTCTTT.

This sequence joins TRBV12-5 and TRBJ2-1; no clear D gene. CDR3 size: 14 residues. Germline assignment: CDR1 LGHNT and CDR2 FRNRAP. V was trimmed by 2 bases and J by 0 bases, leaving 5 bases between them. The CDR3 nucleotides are TGTGCTAGTGGTTTGACTAACTCCTACAATGAGCAGTTCTTC. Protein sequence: CASGLTNSYNEQFF.

The CDR3 protein is CASRLRGGTEAFF. The CDR3 nucleotides are TGTGCCAGCAGGCTCAGGGGTGGGACTGAAGCTTTCTTT. The chain couples TRBV3-1 (or the pseudogene TRBV3-2) to TRBJ1-1, with D perhaps TRBD1 (6 bases). The germline V gene has CDR1 LGHDT and CDR2 YNNKEL (reference sequence). Between the trimmed V and J ends, which lost 6 bases and 5 bases, there was a span of 13 bases. The CDR3 is 13 amino acids.

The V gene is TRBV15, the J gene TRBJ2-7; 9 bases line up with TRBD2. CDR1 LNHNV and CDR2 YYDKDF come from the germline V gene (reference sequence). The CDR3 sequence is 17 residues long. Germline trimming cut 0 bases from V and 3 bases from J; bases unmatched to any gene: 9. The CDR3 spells CATSRDRASGVIYEQYF. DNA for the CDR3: TGTGCCACCAGCAGAGATCGGGCTAGCGGGGTGATCTACGAGCAGTACTTC.

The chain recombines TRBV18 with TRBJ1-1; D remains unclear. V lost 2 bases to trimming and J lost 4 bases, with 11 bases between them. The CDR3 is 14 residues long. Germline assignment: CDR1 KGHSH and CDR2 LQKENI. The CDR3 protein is CASSPSVSPTEAFF. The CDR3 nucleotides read TGTGCCAGCTCACCATCGGTTAGTCCCACTGAAGCTTTCTTT.

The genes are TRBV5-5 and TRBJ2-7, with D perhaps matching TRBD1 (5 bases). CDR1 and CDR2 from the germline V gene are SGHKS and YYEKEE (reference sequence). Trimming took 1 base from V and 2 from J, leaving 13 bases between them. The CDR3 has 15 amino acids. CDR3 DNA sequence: TGTGCCAGCAGCTTGTTGTGGGGCGGCACCTACGAGCAGTACTTC. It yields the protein CASSLLWGGTYEQYF. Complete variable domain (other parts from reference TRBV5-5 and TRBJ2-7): DAGVTQSPTHLIKTRGQQVTLRCSPISGHKSVSWYQQVLGQGPQFIFQYYEKEERGRGNFPDRFSARQFPNYSSELNVNALLLGDSALYLCASSLLWGGTYEQYFGPGTRLTVT.

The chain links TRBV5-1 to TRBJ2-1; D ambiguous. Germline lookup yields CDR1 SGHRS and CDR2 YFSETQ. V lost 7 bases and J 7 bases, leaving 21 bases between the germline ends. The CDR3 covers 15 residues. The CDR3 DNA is TGCGCCAGCGGATCCGCTGGGGAATTGTGGAATGAGCAGTTCTTC. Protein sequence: CASGSAGELWNEQFF.

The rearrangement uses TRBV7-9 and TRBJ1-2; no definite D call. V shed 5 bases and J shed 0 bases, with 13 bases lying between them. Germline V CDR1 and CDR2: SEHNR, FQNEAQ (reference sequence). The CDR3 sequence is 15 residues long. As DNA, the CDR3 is TGTGCCAGCAGCCATGACGGATTACCTAACTATGGCTACACCTTC. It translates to CASSHDGLPNYGYTF.

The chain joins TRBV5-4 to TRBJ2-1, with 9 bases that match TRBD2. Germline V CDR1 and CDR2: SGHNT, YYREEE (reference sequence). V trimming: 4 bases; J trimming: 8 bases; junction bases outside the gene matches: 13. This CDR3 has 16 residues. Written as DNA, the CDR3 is TGTGCCAGCAGCCCAAAGGGCGGGGGGGCCCGGTATGAGCAGTTCTTC. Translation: CASSPKGGGARYEQFF.

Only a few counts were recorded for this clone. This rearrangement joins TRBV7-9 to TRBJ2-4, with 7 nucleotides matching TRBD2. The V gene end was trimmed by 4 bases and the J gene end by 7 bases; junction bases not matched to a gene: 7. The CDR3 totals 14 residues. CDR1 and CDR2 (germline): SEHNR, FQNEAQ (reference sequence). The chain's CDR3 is CASSYVGRGNIQYF. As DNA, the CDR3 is TGTGCCAGCAGCTACGTGGGGCGGGGGAACATTCAGTACTTC.

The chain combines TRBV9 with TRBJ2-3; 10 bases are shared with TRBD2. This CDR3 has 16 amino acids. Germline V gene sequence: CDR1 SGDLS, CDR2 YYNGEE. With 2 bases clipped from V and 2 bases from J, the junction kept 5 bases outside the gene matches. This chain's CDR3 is CASSVTSGVNTDTQYF. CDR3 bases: TGTGCCAGCAGCGTTACTAGCGGGGTTAACACAGATACGCAGTATTTT.